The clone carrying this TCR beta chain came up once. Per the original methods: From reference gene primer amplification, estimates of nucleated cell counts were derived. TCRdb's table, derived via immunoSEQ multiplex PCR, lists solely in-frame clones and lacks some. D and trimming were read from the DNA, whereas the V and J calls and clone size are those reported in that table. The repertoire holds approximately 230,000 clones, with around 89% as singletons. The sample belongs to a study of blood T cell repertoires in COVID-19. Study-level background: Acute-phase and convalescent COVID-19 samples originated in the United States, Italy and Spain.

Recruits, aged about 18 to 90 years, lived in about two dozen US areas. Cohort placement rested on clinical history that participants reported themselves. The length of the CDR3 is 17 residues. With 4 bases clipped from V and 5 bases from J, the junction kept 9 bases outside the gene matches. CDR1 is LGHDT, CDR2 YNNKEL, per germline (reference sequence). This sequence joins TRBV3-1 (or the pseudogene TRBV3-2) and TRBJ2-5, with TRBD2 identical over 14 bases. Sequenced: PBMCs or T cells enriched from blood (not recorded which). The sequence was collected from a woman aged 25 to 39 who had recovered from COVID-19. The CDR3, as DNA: TGTGCCAGCAGCCCCGGACTAGCGGGAGGTAATGGGGAGACCCAGTACTTC. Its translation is CASSPGLAGGNGETQYF.